One and the same sample provided the 26 T cell receptor beta chains below, sequenced in a study of T cell responses to AZD1222 COVID-19 vaccine. Only in-frame clones appear in the TCRdb table, and some are missing; sequencing was by immunoSEQ multiplex PCR. The data contain roughly 87,000 clones, 70% to 90% of them seen just once; the ten biggest clones take up 5% to 6%. The sample consisted of peripheral blood, taken 28 days after the second AZD1222 dose. Source of these receptors: an adult who received the AZD1222 COVID-19 vaccine.

V is TRBV30 and J is TRBJ1-1, with D unclear. Germline V lookup: CDR1 GTSNPN, CDR2 SVGIG (reference sequence). This CDR3 comprises 15 residues. Trimming stripped 4 bases from V and 8 bases from J, with 23 bases between. This CDR3 reads CAWIFGRGGFSEAFF. In nucleotides, the CDR3 is TGTGCCTGGATTTTTGGCAGAGGTGGGTTCTCGGAAGCTTTCTTT.

The gene calls are TRBV5-5 and TRBJ2-2; 7 bases agree with TRBD1. Germline CDR1 reads SGHKS; CDR2 reads YYEKEE (reference sequence). CDR3 length equals 15 residues. Unmatched junction bases numbered 5, after V lost 0 bases and J lost 6 bases. CDR3 amino acids: CASSLGQGYAGELFF. The CDR3 DNA is TGTGCCAGCAGCTTGGGACAGGGTTACGCCGGGGAGCTGTTTTTT.

This clone appeared a single time. V and J are TRBV24-1 and TRBJ1-5, with TRBD1 matching over 10 bases. From germline, CDR1 is KGHDR and CDR2 SFDVKD. The CDR3 is made up of 13 amino acids. Trimming at V came to 9 bases and at J to 3 bases, leaving 1 base not matched to a gene. CDR3 sequence reads: CATGTGVNQPQHF. The CDR3, as DNA: TGTGCCACCGGGACAGGGGTCAATCAGCCCCAGCATTTT.

CDR3 nucleotides: TGTGCCAGCAGCTACCGGACAGGAAACACCATATATTTT. Its protein is CASSYRTGNTIYF. This rearrangement joins TRBV7-2 to TRBJ1-3; weak D call: TRBD1 (5 bases). The CDR3 runs to 13 residues. Trimming removed 4 bases at V and 4 bases at J, with 8 bases between. Looked up from germline, CDR1 is SGHTA and CDR2 is FQGNSA.

The chain joins TRBV25-1 to TRBJ1-1; TRBD1 is a possible D gene (6 bases). This CDR3 comprises 13 residues. Between the trimmed V and J ends, which lost 3 bases and 10 bases, there was a span of 15 bases. Per the germline V gene, CDR1 is MGHDK and CDR2 is SYGVNS. The CDR3 bases are TGTGCCAGCAGTGAGTTTACAGGGCGGACAGCTTTCTTT. The encoded protein is CASSEFTGRTAFF.

DNA for the CDR3: TGTGCCAGTAGAAGACAGGGGATAGATACGCAGTATTTT. It yields the protein CASRRQGIDTQYF. This rearrangement joins TRBV19 to TRBJ2-3; 8 bases map to TRBD1. V trimming: 6 bases; J trimming: 5 bases; junction bases outside the gene matches: 4. The CDR3 is 13 amino acids. Germline V CDR1 and CDR2: LNHDA, SQIVND (reference sequence). Combining the CDR3 with reference TRBV19 and TRBJ2-3 gives the whole variable domain DGGITQSPKYLFRKEGQNVTLSCEQNLNHDAMYWYRQDPGQGLRLIYYSQIVNDFQKGDIAEGYSVSREKKESFPLTVTSAQKNPTAFYLCASRRQGIDTQYFGPGTRLTVL.

CDR3 amino acids: CASSLTHRGLQHF. In nucleotides, the CDR3 is TGTGCCAGCAGCTTAACGCACAGGGGCCTCCAGCATTTT. The chain uses TRBV7-3 and TRBJ1-5; 7 bases fit TRBD1. CDR1 SGHTA and CDR2 FQGTGA come from the germline V gene. The CDR3 is 13 residues long. With V trimmed by 0 bases and J by 12 bases, 5 bases remained unmatched.

The chain has TRBV7-3 and TRBJ2-6; D remains ambiguous. Germline loops: CDR1 SGHTA, CDR2 FQGTGA. V lost 5 bases and J 0 bases, leaving 8 bases between the germline ends. The CDR3 spans 15 residues. The CDR3 is CASSPQLSGANVLTF. The CDR3 DNA is TGTGCCAGCAGCCCACAGCTCTCTGGGGCCAACGTCCTGACTTTC.

V is TRBV19 and J is TRBJ2-1, with TRBD1 matching 8 bases. V lost 6 bases, J lost 2 bases, and 0 bases stayed unmatched. The CDR3 sequence is 13 residues long. Germline V gene sequence: CDR1 LNHDA, CDR2 SQIVND (reference sequence). CDR3 region: CASRDRAYNEQFF. The CDR3 nucleotides read TGTGCCAGTAGGGACAGGGCCTACAATGAGCAGTTCTTC. The complete variable domain, with remaining parts taken from reference TRBV19 and TRBJ2-1, reads DGGITQSPKYLFRKEGQNVTLSCEQNLNHDAMYWYRQDPGQGLRLIYYSQIVNDFQKGDIAEGYSVSREKKESFPLTVTSAQKNPTAFYLCASRDRAYNEQFFGPGTRLTVL.

This chain joins TRBV7-3 and TRBJ1-1; D not certain. CDR3 length: 13 residues. The V end was cut by 4 bases, the J end by 0 bases, with 6 bases between. The V gene's germline CDR1 is SGHTA and CDR2 FQGTGA. The CDR3, as DNA: TGTGCCAGCAGCTCTAATGTGAACACTGAAGCTTTCTTT. The encoded protein is CASSSNVNTEAFF.

The CDR3 DNA reads TGTGCCAGCACAAGAGGGCAGAGCAATCAGCCCCAGCATTTT. Translating gives CASTRGQSNQPQHF. V is TRBV6-5 and J is TRBJ1-5; D is unresolved. V was shortened by 7 bases and J by 1 base, with 11 bases between the two germline ends. Germline CDR1 is MNHEY and CDR2 is SVGAGI. The CDR3 has 14 residues.

This sequence joins TRBV3-1 (or the pseudogene TRBV3-2) and TRBJ2-7, with D uncertain. The length of the CDR3 is 15 residues. Trimming shortened V by 1 base and J by 5 bases, and 15 bases separated the two germline ends. CDR1 and CDR2 from the germline V gene are LGHDT and YNNKEL (reference sequence). In DNA form, the CDR3 reads TGTGCCAGCAGCCAAGTAAATGTGGGGTTCAACGAGCAGTACTTC. Its translation: CASSQVNVGFNEQYF.

V usage is TRBV11-3 and J usage is TRBJ1-1; D not resolved. CDR3 size: 11 residues. Looked up from germline, CDR1 is SGHNT and CDR2 is YENEEA. Trimming removed 5 bases from V and 3 bases from J, with 4 bases in between. The CDR3 spells CASSRDTEAFF. The CDR3 nucleotides are TGTGCCAGCAGCCGCGACACTGAAGCTTTCTTT.

This clone has only one observation. The gene calls are TRBV4-3 and TRBJ1-3, with no clear D. The germline gives CDR1 LGHNA, CDR2 YSLEER. This CDR3 is 15 amino acids long. V was shortened by 3 bases and J by 0 bases, with 9 bases between the two germline ends. CDR3 region: CASSQDVISGNTIYF. In DNA form, the CDR3 reads TGCGCCAGCAGCCAGGACGTAATCTCTGGAAACACCATATATTTT.

The gene calls are TRBV18 and TRBJ1-1, with 7 bases aligning to TRBD1. The germline CDR1 and CDR2 sequences are KGHSH and LQKENI. The CDR3 contains 14 residues. V lost 0 bases and J lost 6; bases outside the gene matches: 4. CDR3 protein: CASSPPAGGPEAFF. The CDR3 coding sequence is TGTGCCAGCTCACCACCGGCAGGGGGGCCTGAAGCTTTCTTT.

The chain couples TRBV18 to TRBJ1-3; tentatively, D is TRBD1 (6 bases). Looked up from germline, CDR1 is KGHSH and CDR2 is LQKENI. The V gene lost 5 bases and the J gene lost 2 bases, with 19 bases spanning the gap. The CDR3 consists of 17 residues. In DNA form, the CDR3 reads TGTGCCAGCTCAAAAATAACAGGGCAGGGGACTGGAAACACCATATATTTT. It encodes CASSKITGQGTGNTIYF.

This rearrangement joins TRBV11-3 to TRBJ2-7; no clear D. V lost 0 bases, J lost 5 bases, and 11 bases lay in between. Germline V gives CDR1 SGHNT, CDR2 YENEEA. This CDR3 is built from 14 residues. This CDR3 is CASSLDQKANEQYF. CDR3 coding DNA: TGTGCCAGCAGCTTAGATCAGAAGGCCAACGAGCAGTACTTC.

This chain joins TRBV23-1 and TRBJ2-4; 9 bases align to TRBD1. TRBV23-1 is treated as an ORF (open reading frame) with a function not yet certain. Trimming at V came to 6 bases and at J to 0 bases, leaving 12 bases not matched to a gene. CDR3 length: 18 residues. Written as DNA, the CDR3 is TGCGCCAGCAGGGGGACAGGGATGGGTGTACTAGCCAAAAACATTCAGTACTTC. Translating it yields CASRGTGMGVLAKNIQYF.

This clone qualifies as medium-sized (0.01 to 0.1%). The chain employs TRBV5-4 and TRBJ2-7, with 7 bases lining up with TRBD2. V was pared by 0 bases and J by 0 bases, with 9 bases of the junction left unmatched. The germline V gene encodes CDR1 SGHNT and CDR2 YYREEE (reference sequence). This CDR3 has 17 amino acids. Written as DNA, the CDR3 is TGTGCCAGCAGCTTGGTACCAGCGGGGCTGATCTCCTACGAGCAGTACTTC. Translating gives CASSLVPAGLISYEQYF.

The chain has TRBV7-3 and TRBJ2-1; 11 nucleotides align to TRBD2. Trimming took 5 bases from V and 8 from J; bases not matched to a gene: 8. CDR1 SGHTA and CDR2 FQGTGA come from the germline V gene. The CDR3 is made up of 15 amino acids. CDR3 amino acids: CASSPSSGGRHEQFF. CDR3 nucleotide sequence: TGTGCCAGCAGCCCGTCTAGCGGGGGGCGCCATGAGCAGTTCTTC.

This chain uses TRBV6-2 or TRBV6-3 with TRBJ1-2, with 7 bases that match TRBD1. CDR3 length: 13 amino acids. CDR1 is MNHEY, CDR2 SVGEGT, per germline. Trimming took 6 bases from V and 7 from J; bases not matched to a gene: 8. The CDR3 DNA follows: TGTGCCAGCAGCCCGACAGGGCCGAGTGGCTACACCTTC. Translating gives CASSPTGPSGYTF.

The chain is built from TRBV14 and TRBJ1-5, with no clear D. The ends were cut back, 1 base at V and 9 bases at J, with 4 bases in the middle. In germline, CDR1 is SGHDN, CDR2 FVKESK. The CDR3 contains 11 residues. CDR3 protein: CASSQAVPQHF. The CDR3 coding sequence is TGTGCCAGCAGCCAAGCAGTGCCCCAGCATTTT.

The rearrangement links TRBV10-3 to TRBJ1-1, with D maybe TRBD1 (6 bases). The CDR3 has 12 residues. In germline, CDR1 is ENHRY, CDR2 SYGVKD. Trimming shortened V by 11 bases and J by 4 bases, and 14 bases separated the two germline ends. The CDR3 region has the DNA TGTGCCGCAGGGGAAGGGGGCACTGAAGCTTTCTTT. Translated: CAAGEGGTEAFF.

The chain employs TRBV10-3 and TRBJ2-2; 10 bases line up with TRBD2. With V trimmed by 11 bases and J by 4 bases, 7 bases remained unmatched. The CDR3 sequence is 14 residues long. Germline loops: CDR1 ENHRY, CDR2 SYGVKD. The chain's CDR3 is CAAGTSVGTGELFF. The CDR3 DNA sequence: TGTGCCGCCGGGACTAGCGTTGGCACCGGGGAGCTGTTTTTT.

DNA for the CDR3: TGTGCCAGCTCGGTAACAGGGGCCTACGAGCAGTACTTC. Translated: CASSVTGAYEQYF. J is TRBJ2-7 and V is TRBV18; 7 nucleotides align to TRBD1. The J segment lost 2 bases and the V segment lost 6 bases, leaving 4 bases of the junction unmatched. This CDR3 has 13 amino acids. Germline-derived CDR1 and CDR2 are KGHSH and LQKENI.

The genes are TRBV5-1 and TRBJ1-3; TRBD1 is a possible D gene (5 bases). The V and J ends lost 5 bases and 0 bases respectively, with 9 bases between them. Germline CDR1 and CDR2: SGHRS and YFSETQ. The CDR3 totals 14 residues. In DNA, the CDR3 is TGCGCCAGCAGGACAGAAAACTCTGGAAACACCATATATTTT. Its translation is CASRTENSGNTIYF.